A selection of T cell receptor beta chains follows, all from one sample in a study of cytomegalovirus exposure and HLA in healthy donors. Libraries were prepared by immunoSEQ multiplex PCR; TCRdb keeps only in-frame clonotypes and omits some of them. The table lists 90,000 to 120,000 clones, 9.5% to 13% of them singletons. The sample taken for sequencing was PBMCs. Receptor source: a middle-aged man in good health and CMV-seropositive. Each CDR3 is given with its conserved first and last residue. D genes are given only for firm matches. Clone size is stated in some rows and not others, as once, few, many or a class when expanded.

D gene: -; CDR3 length: 16; J gene: TRBJ1-3; clone size: -; V gene: TRBV6-4; CDR3 DNA: TGTGCCCATTTAAAGTTCGGACAGCAATCTGGAAACACCATATATTTT; CDR3 protein: CAHLKFGQQSGNTIYF
D gene: -; CDR3 length: 14; J gene: TRBJ1-2; clone size: -; V gene: TRBV28; CDR3 DNA: TGTGCCAGCAGTTTATTCGGACAGTACTATGGCTACACCTTC; CDR3 protein: CASSLFGQYYGYTF
D gene: TRBD1; CDR3 length: 9; J gene: TRBJ2-3; clone size: few; V gene: TRBV27; CDR3 DNA: TGTGTGACAGGGGATACGCAGTATTTT; CDR3 protein: CVTGDTQYF
D gene: TRBD2; CDR3 length: 17; J gene: TRBJ2-1; clone size: few; V gene: TRBV4-2; CDR3 DNA: TGTGCCAGCAGCCAAGATCCAGCGGGAGCCTCCTACAATGAGCAGTTCTTC; CDR3 protein: CASSQDPAGASYNEQFF
D gene: -; CDR3 length: 15; J gene: TRBJ2-1; clone size: -; V gene: TRBV28; CDR3 DNA: TGTGCCAGCAGTTTAATAGGGGATGGGGACAATGCGCAGTTCTTC; CDR3 protein: CASSLIGDGDNAQFF
D gene: -; CDR3 length: 14; J gene: TRBJ1-1; clone size: -; V gene: TRBV27; CDR3 DNA: TGTGCCAGCAGCACCATGAGGGTAAACACTGAAGCTTTCTTT; CDR3 protein: CASSTMRVNTEAFF
D gene: -; CDR3 length: 16; J gene: TRBJ2-5; clone size: -; V gene: TRBV7-9; CDR3 DNA: TGTGCCAGCAGTTCCCCTCGTACTTTTAACCAAGAGACCCAGTACTTC; CDR3 protein: CASSSPRTFNQETQYF
D gene: -; CDR3 length: 16; J gene: TRBJ2-1; clone size: -; V gene: TRBV25-1; CDR3 DNA: TGTGCCAGCAGTGAAGCTCCGGGACACGGTTTTGGTGAGCAGTTCTTC; CDR3 protein: CASSEAPGHGFGEQFF
D gene: TRBD2; CDR3 length: 13; J gene: TRBJ2-1; clone size: many; V gene: TRBV6-6; CDR3 DNA: TGTGCCAGCGGGACGCGGGAGGAGGATGAGCAGTTCTTC; CDR3 protein: CASGTREEDEQFF
D gene: -; CDR3 length: 11; J gene: TRBJ1-4; clone size: few; V gene: TRBV29-1; CDR3 DNA: TGCAGCGTTTCAGACTATGAAAAACTGTTTTTT; CDR3 protein: CSVSDYEKLFF
D gene: TRBD1; CDR3 length: 16; J gene: TRBJ2-7; clone size: -; V gene: TRBV28; CDR3 DNA: TGTGCCAGCAGCTCCGATGGGGACAGCTCCTTCTACGAGCAGTACTTC; CDR3 protein: CASSSDGDSSFYEQYF
D gene: -; CDR3 length: 15; J gene: TRBJ2-1; clone size: -; V gene: TRBV5-4; CDR3 DNA: TGTGCCAGCAGCAATCCCTTTGCGACACACAATGAGCAGTTCTTC; CDR3 protein: CASSNPFATHNEQFF
D gene: -; CDR3 length: 15; J gene: TRBJ2-3; clone size: few; V gene: TRBV29-1; CDR3 DNA: TGCAGCGTTGAAGGGACAGCCCCGCGCACAGATACGCAGTATTTT; CDR3 protein: CSVEGTAPRTDTQYF
D gene: -; CDR3 length: 15; J gene: TRBJ1-2; clone size: -; V gene: TRBV7-2; CDR3 DNA: TGTGCCAGCAGCTCCCCGGGCAGGGACTTTAATGGCTACACCTTC; CDR3 protein: CASSSPGRDFNGYTF
D gene: TRBD2; CDR3 length: 14; J gene: TRBJ2-7; clone size: few; V gene: TRBV6-5; CDR3 DNA: TGTGCCAGCAGTCCGGGACTAGCGGGCCCCGAGCAGTACTTC; CDR3 protein: CASSPGLAGPEQYF
D gene: -; CDR3 length: 13; J gene: TRBJ1-2; clone size: few; V gene: TRBV27; CDR3 DNA: TGTGCCAGCAGTTTTCAGGGTAGCCCTGGCTACACCTTC; CDR3 protein: CASSFQGSPGYTF
D gene: -; CDR3 length: 13; J gene: TRBJ1-4; clone size: -; V gene: TRBV27; CDR3 DNA: TGTGCCAGCCGTAGGTGGGGGGATGAAAAACTGTTTTTT; CDR3 protein: CASRRWGDEKLFF
D gene: TRBD2; CDR3 length: 16; J gene: TRBJ2-7; clone size: -; V gene: TRBV4-1; CDR3 DNA: TGCGCCAGCAGCCAAGTTCCCGGACTAGATGTCTACGAGCAGTACTTC; CDR3 protein: CASSQVPGLDVYEQYF
D gene: TRBD2; CDR3 length: 13; J gene: TRBJ2-1; clone size: -; V gene: TRBV18; CDR3 DNA: TGTGCCAGCTCACCCCCGGGAGGTAATGAGCAGTTCTTC; CDR3 protein: CASSPPGGNEQFF
D gene: TRBD2; CDR3 length: 15; J gene: TRBJ2-7; clone size: -; V gene: TRBV4-2; CDR3 DNA: TGTGCCAGTAGCGAACGATTAGCGGGATTCTACGAGCAGTACTTC; CDR3 protein: CASSERLAGFYEQYF
D gene: TRBD2; CDR3 length: 15; J gene: TRBJ2-7; clone size: -; V gene: TRBV19; CDR3 DNA: TGTGCCAGTAGTCCTTGGACTAGCGGTGCCTACGAGCAGTACTTC; CDR3 protein: CASSPWTSGAYEQYF
D gene: -; CDR3 length: 13; J gene: TRBJ2-3; clone size: few; V gene: TRBV29-1; CDR3 DNA: TGCAGCGGGGGGCCGGGAAGCACAGATACGCAGTATTTT; CDR3 protein: CSGGPGSTDTQYF
D gene: -; CDR3 length: 15; J gene: TRBJ1-4; clone size: few; V gene: TRBV6-4; CDR3 DNA: TGTGCCAGCAGACCGGGGGAGGGAAGAAAAGAAAAACTGTTTTTT; CDR3 protein: CASRPGEGRKEKLFF